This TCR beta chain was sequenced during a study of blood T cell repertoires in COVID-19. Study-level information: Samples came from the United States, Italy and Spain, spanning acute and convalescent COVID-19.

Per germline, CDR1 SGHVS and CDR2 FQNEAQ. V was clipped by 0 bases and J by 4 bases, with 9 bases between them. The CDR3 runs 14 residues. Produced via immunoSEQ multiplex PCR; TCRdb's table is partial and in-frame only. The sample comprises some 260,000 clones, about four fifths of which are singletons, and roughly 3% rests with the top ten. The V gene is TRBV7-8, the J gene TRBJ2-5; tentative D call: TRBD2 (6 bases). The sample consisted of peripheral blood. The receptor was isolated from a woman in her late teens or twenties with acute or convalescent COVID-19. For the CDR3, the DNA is TGTGCCAGCAGCTTAGCGGGAGGAGGAGAGACCCAGTACTTC. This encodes CASSLAGGGETQYF.